The 14 T cell receptor beta chains presented below share a single source sample, sequenced in a study of blood T cells in healthy people across ages. Primers used in a second PCR of about 6 to 12 cycles were a sample-barcoded 5' primer and a J-beta primer mix. Each CDR3 protein is one row after TCRdb ran MiXCR on the 5' RACE reads. The data hold fewer than 1,000,000 distinct CDR3 sequences, with more than 40% observed a single time. The sequenced material came from blood. The receptors stem from a man between 60 and 75 years old in good health.

V gene TRBV12-3 or TRBV12-4 combines with J gene TRBJ2-1, with a weak D call TRBD1 (5 bases). CDR3 length: 15 residues. V lost 3 bases, J lost 2 bases, and 11 bases lay in between. The CDR3 loop reads CASSFVRAPYNEQFF. The DNA of the CDR3 is TGTGCCAGCAGTTTCGTCAGGGCCCCCTACAATGAGCAGTTCTTC.

The table lists this clonotype with a count of one. This chain connects TRBV9 to TRBJ1-2, with D hard to call. This CDR3 is built from 12 residues. The V and J ends lost 4 bases and 7 bases respectively, with 11 bases between them. Germline values: CDR1 SGDLS, CDR2 YYNGEE. The CDR3 DNA reads as TGTGCCAGCAGCCAGTGGGGAAGTGGCTACACCTTC. Protein: CASSQWGSGYTF.

In DNA form, the CDR3 reads TGTGCCAGCAGCCAAGAATCCGGACGTACGCAGTATTTT. It codes for CASSQESGRTQYF. This chain uses TRBV3-1 with TRBJ2-3, with D unclear. The CDR3 runs 13 residues. Deletions cut 0 bases from V and 8 bases from J, with 9 bases between. Looked up from germline, CDR1 is LGHDT and CDR2 is YNNKEL (reference sequence).

This chain connects TRBV7-9 to TRBJ1-2; perhaps TRBD1 as D (6 bases). Germline V gene lookup returns CDR1 SEHNR and CDR2 FQNEAQ (reference sequence). V was shortened by 3 bases and J by 3 bases, with 23 bases between the two germline ends. The CDR3 spans 18 residues. In DNA, the CDR3 is TGTGCCAGCAGCTTGAACAGGGTGGATTCTACTAGGCACTATGGCTACACCTTC. Translating it yields CASSLNRVDSTRHYGYTF.

This clonotype was seen a few times. This CDR3 is CASSFYDAAAEQFF. CDR3 in DNA: TGTGCCAGCAGCTTTTACGACGCGGCGGCTGAGCAGTTCTTC. This chain uses TRBV7-2 with TRBJ2-1, with D uncertain. V gave up 3 bases and J gave up 9 bases, with 15 bases separating them. CDR3 length: 14 amino acids. Per germline, CDR1 SGHTA and CDR2 FQGNSA. Using reference TRBV7-2 and TRBJ2-1 for the parts outside the CDR3, the full variable domain is GAGVSQSPSNKVTEKGKDVELRCDPISGHTALYWYRQSLGQGLEFLIYFQGNSAPDKSGLPSDRFSAERTGGSVSTLTIQRTQQEDSAVYLCASSFYDAAAEQFFGPGTRLTVL.

The rearrangement joins TRBV6-6 to TRBJ2-1; 7 nucleotides line up with TRBD1. Germline loops: CDR1 MNHNY, CDR2 SVGAGI (reference sequence). The CDR3 is 15 amino acids. Germline trimming cut 0 bases from V and 7 bases from J; bases unmatched to any gene: 6. CDR3 sequence reads: CASSYSGQVGNEQFF. The CDR3 DNA follows: TGTGCCAGCAGTTACTCCGGACAGGTTGGAAATGAGCAGTTCTTC.

The rearrangement joins TRBV10-3 to TRBJ1-4; D gene unclear. Trimming removed 4 bases from V and 8 bases from J, with 11 bases in between. Germline loops: CDR1 ENHRY, CDR2 SYGVKD. The CDR3 is 13 amino acids. CDR3 sequence (DNA): TGTGCCATCAGTGCCTTTGAAGGGGAAAAACTGTTTTTT. Translation gives CAISAFEGEKLFF.

This clonotype was counted only a few times. J is TRBJ2-4 and V is TRBV2, with 7 nucleotides matching TRBD2. Near its end, the DNA agrees better with TRBJ2-7, so the J call may be wrong. This CDR3 has 13 amino acids. The germline V gene encodes CDR1 SNHLY and CDR2 FYNNEI. The CDR3 DNA sequence: TGTGCCAGCAGTAGGAGCGGGGCGGGCGAGCAGTACTTC. Its translation: CASSRSGAGEQYF.

This rearrangement joins TRBV24-1 to TRBJ1-5; D perhaps matches TRBD1 (6 bases). The V end was cut by 4 bases, the J end by 6 bases, with 12 bases between. The CDR3 loop spans 14 amino acids. Germline CDR1 is KGHDR and CDR2 is SFDVKD. The CDR3 DNA reads TGTGCCACCAGTGACCCGGGACACGCTCAGCCCCAGCATTTT. The encoded protein is CATSDPGHAQPQHF.

About this clonotype: One base away lies a much larger clone, so this may be a sequencing read error. The V call is TRBV18, the J call TRBJ2-1; D unclear. There are 13 residues in the CDR3. Germline V gene data show CDR1 as KGHSH and CDR2 as LQKENI. Deletions cut 7 bases from V and 5 bases from J, with 12 bases between. The CDR3 spells CASLPTSNNEQFF. As DNA, the CDR3 is TGTGCCAGCTTACCGACGAGTAACAATGAGCAGTTCTTC.

Regarding this clonotype: A single base separates this from a much larger clone, so it may be a read error. The chain uses TRBV11-2 and TRBJ2-3; no clear D gene. Trimming stripped 6 bases from V and 4 bases from J, with 8 bases between. The CDR3 extends over 12 amino acids. Germline V gene lookup returns CDR1 SGHAT and CDR2 FQNNGV. In nucleotides, the CDR3 is TGTGCCAGCAGTCCGAAGGCAGATACGCAGTATTTT. Translation gives CASSPKADTQYF. The full variable domain, with the rest looked up from reference TRBV11-2 and TRBJ2-3, is EAGVAQSPRYKIIEKRQSVAFWCNPISGHATLYWYQQILGQGPKLLIQFQNNGVVDDSQLPKDRFSAERLKGVDSTLKIQPAKLEDSAVYLCASSPKADTQYFGPGTRLTVL.

The chain recombines TRBV28 with TRBJ1-2; D remains ambiguous. CDR1 is MDHEN and CDR2 is SYDVKM in the germline V gene. V shed 3 bases and J shed 3 bases, with 20 bases lying between them. The CDR3 loop spans 17 amino acids. The CDR3 spells CASSFFLPAGVDYGYTF. CDR3 nucleotides: TGTGCCAGCAGTTTCTTTCTCCCGGCCGGTGTGGACTATGGCTACACCTTC.

This chain uses TRBV11-2 with TRBJ1-1; D not resolved. V was shortened by 5 bases and J by 5 bases, with 12 bases between the two germline ends. This CDR3 has 13 amino acids. CDR1 and CDR2 from the germline V gene are SGHAT and FQNNGV. The CDR3 DNA reads as TGTGCCAGCAGCCCCTCGGTGGGTACTGAAGCTTTCTTT. Amino acid sequence: CASSPSVGTEAFF.

V gene TRBV6-2 or TRBV6-3 combines with J gene TRBJ2-7, with D tentatively TRBD1 (6 bases). The CDR3 sequence is 17 residues long. With 0 bases removed from V and 3 bases from J, the gap between germline ends came to 18 bases. CDR1 MNHEY and CDR2 SVGEGT come from the germline V gene. The CDR3 DNA reads as TGTGCCAGCAGTTACTCGACGGGCAGGGGCGCTATCTACGAGCAGTACTTC. Protein product: CASSYSTGRGAIYEQYF.